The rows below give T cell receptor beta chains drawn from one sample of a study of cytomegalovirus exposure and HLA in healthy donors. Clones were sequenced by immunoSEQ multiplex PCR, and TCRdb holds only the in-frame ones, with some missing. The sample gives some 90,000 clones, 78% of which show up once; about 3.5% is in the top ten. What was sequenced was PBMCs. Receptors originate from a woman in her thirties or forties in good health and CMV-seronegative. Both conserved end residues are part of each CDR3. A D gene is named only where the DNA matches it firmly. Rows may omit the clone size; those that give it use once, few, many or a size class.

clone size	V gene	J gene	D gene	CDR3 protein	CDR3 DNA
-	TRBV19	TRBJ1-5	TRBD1	CASSRGQVVNQPQHF	TGTGCCAGTAGTAGGGGACAGGTCGTCAATCAGCCCCAGCATTTT
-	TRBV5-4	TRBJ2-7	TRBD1	CASSAARGTGREQYF	TGTGCCAGCAGCGCCGCTAGGGGGACAGGGCGGGAGCAGTACTTC
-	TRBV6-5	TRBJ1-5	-	CASSSQGSNQPQHF	TGTGCCAGCAGTTCCCAGGGTAGCAATCAGCCCCAGCATTTT
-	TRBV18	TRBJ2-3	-	CASSPPGRGTDTQYF	TGTGCCAGCTCACCACCGGGCAGGGGCACAGATACGCAGTATTTT
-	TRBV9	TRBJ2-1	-	CASSVESVFYNEQFF	TGTGCCAGCAGCGTAGAAAGCGTATTTTACAATGAGCAGTTCTTC
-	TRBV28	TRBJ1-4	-	CASSSANEKLFF	TGTGCCAGCAGCTCAGCTAATGAAAAACTGTTTTTT
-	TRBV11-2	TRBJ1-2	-	CASTYYRGGGYGYTF	TGTGCCAGCACCTACTACCGGGGGGGAGGATATGGCTACACCTTC
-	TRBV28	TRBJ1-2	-	CAASPGLGYTF	TGTGCCGCTTCTCCAGGGCTTGGCTACACCTTC
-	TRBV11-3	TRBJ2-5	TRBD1	CASSLGQKETQYF	TGTGCCAGCAGCTTGGGACAGAAAGAGACCCAGTACTTC
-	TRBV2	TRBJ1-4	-	CASSPGSRAGRDEKLFF	TGTGCCAGCAGCCCCGGGTCAAGGGCCGGGAGGGATGAAAAACTGTTTTTT
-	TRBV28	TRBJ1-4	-	CASSLWQGSGKLFF	TGTGCCAGCAGTTTATGGCAGGGGTCGGGAAAACTGTTTTTT
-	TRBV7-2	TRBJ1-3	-	CASRATGPGNTIYF	TGTGCCAGCAGGGCTACAGGCCCCGGAAACACCATATATTTT
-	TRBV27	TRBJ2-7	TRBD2	CASRLTPASGPYEQYF	TGTGCCAGCAGGCTGACGCCGGCTAGCGGGCCTTACGAGCAGTACTTC
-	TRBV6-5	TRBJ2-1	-	CASSPLGSSYNEQFF	TGTGCCAGCAGCCCTCTAGGGAGCTCCTACAATGAGCAGTTCTTC
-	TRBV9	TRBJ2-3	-	CASSSEGGGLATDTQYF	TGTGCCAGCAGCTCCGAAGGGGGGGGCCTAGCGACAGATACGCAGTATTTT
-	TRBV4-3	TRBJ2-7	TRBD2	CASSQVGPGGEQYF	TGCGCCAGCAGCCAAGTGGGACCGGGGGGCGAGCAGTACTTC
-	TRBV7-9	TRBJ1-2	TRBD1	CASSFLAGGSGYPF	TGTGCCAGCAGCTTTTTGGCAGGGGGCAGTGGCTACCCCTTC
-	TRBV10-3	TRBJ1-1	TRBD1	CAISRDSLGEAFF	TGTGCCATCAGTAGGGACAGCCTTGGTGAAGCTTTCTTT
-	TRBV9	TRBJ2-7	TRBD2	CASSASSGSYEQYF	TGTGCCAGCAGCGCGTCTAGCGGGAGTTACGAGCAGTACTTC
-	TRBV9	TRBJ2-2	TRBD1	CASSVGQGADTGELFF	TGTGCCAGCAGCGTAGGGCAGGGGGCCGACACCGGGGAGCTGTTTTTT
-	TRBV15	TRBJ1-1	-	CATSRGRLGVNTEAFF	TGTGCCACCAGCAGGGGGAGACTGGGAGTGAACACTGAAGCTTTCTTT
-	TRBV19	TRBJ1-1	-	CASSMSLGGTEAFF	TGTGCCAGTAGTATGTCCCTGGGGGGGACTGAAGCTTTCTTT
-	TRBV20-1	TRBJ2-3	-	CSAQTDTQYF	TGCAGTGCCCAGACAGATACGCAGTATTTT
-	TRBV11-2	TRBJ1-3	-	CASSSRTATSGNTIYF	TGTGCCAGCAGCTCCCGGACAGCCACCTCTGGAAACACCATATATTTT
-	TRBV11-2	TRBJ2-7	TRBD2	CASSLGASGRREQYF	TGTGCCAGCAGCTTAGGGGCTAGCGGGAGGAGGGAGCAGTACTTC
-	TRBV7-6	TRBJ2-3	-	CASSMNLGGSNTQYF	TGTGCCAGCAGCATGAATCTAGGAGGGAGTAATACGCAGTATTTT
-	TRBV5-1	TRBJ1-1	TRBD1	CASSAPGGNPEAFF	TGCGCCAGCAGCGCACCAGGGGGCAATCCTGAAGCTTTCTTT
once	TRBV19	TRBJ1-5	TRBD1	CASSIGGGGQGANQPQHF	TGTGCCAGTAGTATAGGAGGGGGTGGACAGGGGGCGAATCAGCCCCAGCATTTT